The 6 T cell receptor beta chains below come from one sample, sequenced in a study of T cell changes during pregnancy in multiple sclerosis. Assay used: immunoSEQ multiplex PCR; TCRdb lists only in-frame clones, some missing. The data show roughly 72,000 clones, roughly nine tenths seen once. Specimen: CD4+ T cells from peripheral blood mononuclear cells, collected before pregnancy. These TCRs come from a female donor with multiple sclerosis, enrolled in a pregnancy study.

The chain combines TRBV7-9 with TRBJ2-7; possible D gene TRBD2, 5 bases. Germline CDR1 SEHNR, CDR2 FQNEAQ (reference sequence). The CDR3 has 14 amino acids. V lost 2 bases, J lost 3 bases, and 11 bases lay in between. For the CDR3, the DNA is TGTGCCAGCAGCTTAAGGACTGCGCACTACGAGCAGTACTTC. It translates to CASSLRTAHYEQYF.

The J gene is TRBJ2-7, the V gene TRBV28; D is perhaps TRBD1 (6 bases). This CDR3 spans 13 amino acids. Deletions cut 6 bases from V and 2 bases from J, with 11 bases between. The germline V gene encodes CDR1 MDHEN and CDR2 SYDVKM. CDR3 sequence: CASRPRGPYEQYF. The DNA for the CDR3 is TGTGCCAGCAGACCCAGGGGCCCCTACGAGCAGTACTTC.

This chain links TRBV27 with TRBJ2-7; 11 bases align to TRBD1. Per germline, CDR1 MNHEY and CDR2 SMNVEV (reference sequence). The CDR3 covers 15 residues. Trimming took 8 bases from V and 2 from J; bases not matched to a gene: 8. CDR3 loop: CASSIRGQGAYEQYF. The CDR3, as DNA: TGTGCCAGCTCAATCCGGGGACAGGGGGCCTACGAGCAGTACTTC.

This chain links TRBV6-4 with TRBJ2-3, with TRBD2 matching over 7 bases. Germline V gene sequence: CDR1 MRHNA, CDR2 SNTAGT. Trimming removed 4 bases from V and 2 bases from J; junction bases left unmatched: 6. CDR3 length: 15 residues. The CDR3 nucleotides read TGTGCCAGCAGTGTGGAAGCGGGGCTCACAGATACGCAGTATTTT. This sequence encodes CASSVEAGLTDTQYF.

This clone was seen a single time. Here the CDR3 DNA reads TGTGCCAGCAGCTTGGTGGGACAGCCTACCTACGAGCAGTACTTC. Protein product: CASSLVGQPTYEQYF. The chain carries TRBV5-8 and TRBJ2-7; 7 bases agree with TRBD1. V was clipped by 0 bases and J by 2 bases; unmatched bases: 5. Germline V gene data show CDR1 as SGHTS and CDR2 as YDEGEE. The CDR3 totals 15 residues.

The chain joins TRBV4-1 to TRBJ1-2, with TRBD1 matching over 8 bases. Germline V gives CDR1 MGHRA, CDR2 YSYEKL. CDR3 length: 17 amino acids. Trimming cost V 7 bases and J 1 base; bases outside gene matches: 14. CDR3 sequence: CASTSHAGTGNNYGYTF. CDR3 in DNA: TGCGCCAGCACCTCCCACGCCGGGACAGGCAATAACTATGGCTACACCTTC.